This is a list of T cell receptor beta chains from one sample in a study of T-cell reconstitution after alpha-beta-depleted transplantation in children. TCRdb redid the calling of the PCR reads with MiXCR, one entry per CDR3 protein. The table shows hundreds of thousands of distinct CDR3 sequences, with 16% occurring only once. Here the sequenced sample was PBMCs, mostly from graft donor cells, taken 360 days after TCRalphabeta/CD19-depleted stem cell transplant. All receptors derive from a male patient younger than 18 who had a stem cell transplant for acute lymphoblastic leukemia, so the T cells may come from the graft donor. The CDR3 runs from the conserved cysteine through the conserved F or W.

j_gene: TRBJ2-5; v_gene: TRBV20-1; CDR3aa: CSARRDRGETQYF
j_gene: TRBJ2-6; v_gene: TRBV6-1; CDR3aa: CASAGGGPSGANVLTF
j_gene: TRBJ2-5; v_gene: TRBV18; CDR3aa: CASSPPRPTETQYF
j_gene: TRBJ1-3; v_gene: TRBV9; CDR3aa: CASSSRQGPSGNTIYF
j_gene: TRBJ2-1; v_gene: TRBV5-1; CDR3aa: CASSLKRVGEQFF
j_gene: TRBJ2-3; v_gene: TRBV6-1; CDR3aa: CASRAGTSALTDTQYF
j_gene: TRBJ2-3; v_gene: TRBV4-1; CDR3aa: CASSQVITDTQYF
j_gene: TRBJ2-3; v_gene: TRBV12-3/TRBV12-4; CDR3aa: CASSALTSGIFTDTQYF
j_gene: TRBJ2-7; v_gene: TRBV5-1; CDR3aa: CASSLDGAGADEQYF
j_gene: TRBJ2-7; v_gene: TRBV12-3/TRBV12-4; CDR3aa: CASSLAGQGRYEQYF
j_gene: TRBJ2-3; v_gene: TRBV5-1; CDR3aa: CASRSSGRGTDTQYF
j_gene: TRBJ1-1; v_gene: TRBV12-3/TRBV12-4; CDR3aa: CASSLTPGQGEAFF
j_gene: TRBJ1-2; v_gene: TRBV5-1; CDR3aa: CASSSTGREGGYTF
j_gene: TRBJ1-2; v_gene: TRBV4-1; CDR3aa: CASSHPPGGLDGYTF
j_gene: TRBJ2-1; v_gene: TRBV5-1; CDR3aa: CASSRGSSYNEQFF
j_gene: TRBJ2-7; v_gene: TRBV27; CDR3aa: CASSFGVGNYEQYF
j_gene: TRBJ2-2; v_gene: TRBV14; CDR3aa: CASSQGWAGELFF
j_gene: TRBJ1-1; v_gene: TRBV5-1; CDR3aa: CASSLGTPRRGVQAFF
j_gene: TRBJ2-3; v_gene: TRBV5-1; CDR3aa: CASSLGSTDTQYF
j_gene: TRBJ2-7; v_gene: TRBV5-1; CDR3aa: CASSFGWGLEIYEQYF
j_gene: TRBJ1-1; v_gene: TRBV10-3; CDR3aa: CAISEPGTGYTEAFF
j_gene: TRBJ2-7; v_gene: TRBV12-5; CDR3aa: CASGHGLGEQYF
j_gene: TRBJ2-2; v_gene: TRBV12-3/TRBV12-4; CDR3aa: CASRRLAGVRGAGELFF
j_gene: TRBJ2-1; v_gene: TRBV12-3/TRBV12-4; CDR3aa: CAAGSGSRDEQFF
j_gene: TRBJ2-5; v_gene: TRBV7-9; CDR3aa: CASSPDVGYQETQYF
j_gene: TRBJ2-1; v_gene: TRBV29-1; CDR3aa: CSVDGTSPAYNEQFF
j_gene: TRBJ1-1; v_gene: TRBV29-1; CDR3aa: CSVEGGLEAFF
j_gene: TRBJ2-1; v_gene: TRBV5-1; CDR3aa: CASRLRLAVSSYNEQFF
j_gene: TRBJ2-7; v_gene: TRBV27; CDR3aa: CASSFHGQGRYEQYF
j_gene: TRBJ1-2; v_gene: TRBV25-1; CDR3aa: CASSEPATPTNYGCTF
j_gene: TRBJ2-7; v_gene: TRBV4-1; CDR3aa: CASSQSAVGQGVGTLYEQYF
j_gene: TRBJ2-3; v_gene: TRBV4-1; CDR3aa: CASSQGQGWGATDTQYF
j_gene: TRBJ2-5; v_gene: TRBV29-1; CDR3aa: CSVEGDSQETQYF
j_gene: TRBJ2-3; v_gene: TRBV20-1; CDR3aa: CSARVPSRDTQYF
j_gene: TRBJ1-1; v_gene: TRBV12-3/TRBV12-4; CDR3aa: CASSTGSRTEAFF
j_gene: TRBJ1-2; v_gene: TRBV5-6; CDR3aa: CASSAGQGWTYGYTF
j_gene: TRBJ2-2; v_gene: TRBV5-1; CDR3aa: CASSPSGAEIGELFF
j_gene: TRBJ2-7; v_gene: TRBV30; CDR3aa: CAWNAGVFYEQYF
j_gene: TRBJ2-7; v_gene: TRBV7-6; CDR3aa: CASRGTDGGSYEQYF
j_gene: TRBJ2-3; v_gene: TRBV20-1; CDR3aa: CSARDRLEGRRRQLLDTQYF
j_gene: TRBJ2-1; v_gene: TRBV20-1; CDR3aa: CSARGWEAAAYNEQFF
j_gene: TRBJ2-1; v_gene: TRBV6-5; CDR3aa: CASSFQFSYNEQFF
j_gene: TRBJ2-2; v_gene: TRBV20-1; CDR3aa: CSALLFLAGEHGELFF
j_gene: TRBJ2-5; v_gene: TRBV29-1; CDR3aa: CSVDDRIGETQYF
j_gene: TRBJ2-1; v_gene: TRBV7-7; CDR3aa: CASSPQGGEQFF
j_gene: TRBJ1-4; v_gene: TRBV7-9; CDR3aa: CASSLDDIRAFGEKLFF
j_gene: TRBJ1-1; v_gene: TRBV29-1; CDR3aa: CSVAGLGWRSPNTEAFF
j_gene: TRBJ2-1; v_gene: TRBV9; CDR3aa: CASSTEGISYNEQFF
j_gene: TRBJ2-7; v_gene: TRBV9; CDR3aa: CASSVLPGPYEQYF
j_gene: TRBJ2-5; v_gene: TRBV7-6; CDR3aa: CAAARGWGVGETQYF